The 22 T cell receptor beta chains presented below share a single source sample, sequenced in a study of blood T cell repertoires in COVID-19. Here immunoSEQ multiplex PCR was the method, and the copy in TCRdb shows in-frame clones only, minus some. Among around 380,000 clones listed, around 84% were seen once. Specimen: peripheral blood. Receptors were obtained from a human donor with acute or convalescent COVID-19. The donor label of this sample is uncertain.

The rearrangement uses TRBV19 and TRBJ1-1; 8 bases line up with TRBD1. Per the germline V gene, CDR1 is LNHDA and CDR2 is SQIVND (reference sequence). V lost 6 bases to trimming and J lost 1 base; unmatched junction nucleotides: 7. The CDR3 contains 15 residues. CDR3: CASRQPGGGNTEAFF. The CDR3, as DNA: TGTGCCAGTAGACAACCAGGGGGCGGGAACACTGAAGCTTTCTTT. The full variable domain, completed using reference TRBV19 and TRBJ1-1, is DGGITQSPKYLFRKEGQNVTLSCEQNLNHDAMYWYRQDPGQGLRLIYYSQIVNDFQKGDIAEGYSVSREKKESFPLTVTSAQKNPTAFYLCASRQPGGGNTEAFFGQGTRLTVV.

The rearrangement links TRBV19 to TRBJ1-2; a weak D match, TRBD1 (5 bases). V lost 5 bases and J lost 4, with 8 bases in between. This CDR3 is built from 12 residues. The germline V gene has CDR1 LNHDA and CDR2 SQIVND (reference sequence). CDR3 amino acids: CASSQDSYGYTF. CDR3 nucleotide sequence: TGTGCCAGTAGTCAAGACAGCTATGGCTACACCTTC.

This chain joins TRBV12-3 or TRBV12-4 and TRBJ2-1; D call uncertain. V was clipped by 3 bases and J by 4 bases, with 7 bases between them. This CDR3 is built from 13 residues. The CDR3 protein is CASSLGSYNEQFF. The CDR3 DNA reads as TGTGCCAGCAGTTTGGGCTCATACAATGAGCAGTTCTTC.

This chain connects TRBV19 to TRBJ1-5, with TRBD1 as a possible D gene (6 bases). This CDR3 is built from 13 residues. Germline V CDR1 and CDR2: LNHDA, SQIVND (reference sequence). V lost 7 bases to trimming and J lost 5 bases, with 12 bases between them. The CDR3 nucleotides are TGTGCCAGTACCTCGGACAGATATCAGCCCCAGCATTTT. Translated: CASTSDRYQPQHF. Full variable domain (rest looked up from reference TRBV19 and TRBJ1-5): DGGITQSPKYLFRKEGQNVTLSCEQNLNHDAMYWYRQDPGQGLRLIYYSQIVNDFQKGDIAEGYSVSREKKESFPLTVTSAQKNPTAFYLCASTSDRYQPQHFGDGTRLSIL.

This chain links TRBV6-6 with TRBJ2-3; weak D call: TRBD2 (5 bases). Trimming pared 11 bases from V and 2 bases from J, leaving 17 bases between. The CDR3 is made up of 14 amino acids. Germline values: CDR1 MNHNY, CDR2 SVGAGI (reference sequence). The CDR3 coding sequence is TGTGCCTGCTCTAGCTTGGAGGTCACAGATACGCAGTATTTT. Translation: CACSSLEVTDTQYF.

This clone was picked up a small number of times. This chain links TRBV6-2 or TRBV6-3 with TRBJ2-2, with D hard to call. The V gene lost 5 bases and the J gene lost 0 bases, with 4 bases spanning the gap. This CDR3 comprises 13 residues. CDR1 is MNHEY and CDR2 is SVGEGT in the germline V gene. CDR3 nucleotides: TGTGCCAGCAGTCAGTCGAACACCGGGGAGCTGTTTTTT. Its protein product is CASSQSNTGELFF.

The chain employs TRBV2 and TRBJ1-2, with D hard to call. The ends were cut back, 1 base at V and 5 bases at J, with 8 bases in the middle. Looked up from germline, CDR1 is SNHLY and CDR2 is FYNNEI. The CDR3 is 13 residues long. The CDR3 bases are TGTGCCAGCAGTGAAGAGGAGTGGTATGGCTACACCTTC. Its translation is CASSEEEWYGYTF. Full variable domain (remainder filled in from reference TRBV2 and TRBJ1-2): EPEVTQTPSHQVTQMGQEVILRCVPISNHLYFYWYRQILGQKVEFLVSFYNNEISEKSEIFDDQFSVERPDGSNFTLKIRSTKLEDSAMYFCASSEEEWYGYTFGSGTRLTVV.

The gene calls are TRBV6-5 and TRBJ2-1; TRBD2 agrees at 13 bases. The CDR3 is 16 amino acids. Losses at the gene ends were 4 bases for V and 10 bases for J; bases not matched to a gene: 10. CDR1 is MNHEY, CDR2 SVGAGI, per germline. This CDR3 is CASSSGLAGARREQFF. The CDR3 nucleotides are TGTGCCAGCAGTTCCGGACTAGCGGGGGCCAGGAGGGAGCAGTTCTTC.

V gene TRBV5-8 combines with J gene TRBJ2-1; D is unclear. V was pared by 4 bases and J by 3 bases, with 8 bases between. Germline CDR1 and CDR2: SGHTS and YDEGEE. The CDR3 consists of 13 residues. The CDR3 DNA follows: TGTGCCAGCAGCGGGCAGAACTACAATGAGCAGTTCTTC. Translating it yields CASSGQNYNEQFF.

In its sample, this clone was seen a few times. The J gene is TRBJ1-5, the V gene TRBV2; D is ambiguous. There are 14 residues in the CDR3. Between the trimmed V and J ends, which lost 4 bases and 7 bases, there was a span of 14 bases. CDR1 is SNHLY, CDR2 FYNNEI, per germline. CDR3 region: CASSAPPKRQPQHF. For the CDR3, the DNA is TGTGCCAGCAGTGCCCCCCCCAAGAGGCAGCCCCAGCATTTT.

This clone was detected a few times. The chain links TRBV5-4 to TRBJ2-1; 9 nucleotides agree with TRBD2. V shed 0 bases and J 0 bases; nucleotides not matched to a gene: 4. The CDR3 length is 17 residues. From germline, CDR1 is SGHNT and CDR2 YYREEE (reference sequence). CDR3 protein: CASSLALAGSSYNEQFF. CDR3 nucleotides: TGTGCCAGCAGCTTGGCGCTAGCGGGGAGCTCCTACAATGAGCAGTTCTTC. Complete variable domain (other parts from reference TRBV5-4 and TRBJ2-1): ETGVTQSPTHLIKTRGQQVTLRCSSQSGHNTVSWYQQALGQGPQFIFQYYREEENGRGNFPPRFSGLQFPNYSSELNVNALELDDSALYLCASSLALAGSSYNEQFFGPGTRLTVL.

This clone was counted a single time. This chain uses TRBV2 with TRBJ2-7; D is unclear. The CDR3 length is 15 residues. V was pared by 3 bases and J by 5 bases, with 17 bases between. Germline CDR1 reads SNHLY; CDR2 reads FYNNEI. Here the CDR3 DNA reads TGTGCCAGCAGTGAGAGATCTTCGGTCCTCAACGAGCAGTACTTC. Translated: CASSERSSVLNEQYF. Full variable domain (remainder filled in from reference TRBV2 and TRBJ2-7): EPEVTQTPSHQVTQMGQEVILRCVPISNHLYFYWYRQILGQKVEFLVSFYNNEISEKSEIFDDQFSVERPDGSNFTLKIRSTKLEDSAMYFCASSERSSVLNEQYFGPGTRLTVT.

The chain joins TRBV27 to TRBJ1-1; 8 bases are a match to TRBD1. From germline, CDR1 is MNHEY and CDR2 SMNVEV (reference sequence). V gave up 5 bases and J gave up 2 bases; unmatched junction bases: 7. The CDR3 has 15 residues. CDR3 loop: CASSQQGVGNTEAFF. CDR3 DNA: TGTGCCAGCAGTCAACAGGGGGTCGGTAACACTGAAGCTTTCTTT.

CDR3 sequence reads: CATKDREGFGEQFF. The CDR3 bases are TGTGCCACCAAGGACAGGGAGGGCTTCGGTGAGCAGTTCTTC. The chain couples TRBV24-1 to TRBJ2-1, with D possibly TRBD1 on 8 matching bases. The CDR3 sequence is 14 residues long. Germline CDR1 KGHDR, CDR2 SFDVKD. Trimming removed 8 bases from V and 9 bases from J, with 19 bases in between.

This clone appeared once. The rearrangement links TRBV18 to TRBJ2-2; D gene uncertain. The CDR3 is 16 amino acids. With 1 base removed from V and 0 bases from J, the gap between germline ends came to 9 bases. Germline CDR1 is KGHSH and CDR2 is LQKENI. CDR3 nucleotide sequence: TGTGCCAGCTCACCACTAACAAACCCGAACACCGGGGAGCTGTTTTTT. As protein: CASSPLTNPNTGELFF.

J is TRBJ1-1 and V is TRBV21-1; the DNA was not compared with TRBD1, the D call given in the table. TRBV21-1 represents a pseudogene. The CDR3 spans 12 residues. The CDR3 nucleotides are TGTGCCAGGACAGGGGCGAGGACTGAAGCTTTCTTT. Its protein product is CARTGARTEAFF.

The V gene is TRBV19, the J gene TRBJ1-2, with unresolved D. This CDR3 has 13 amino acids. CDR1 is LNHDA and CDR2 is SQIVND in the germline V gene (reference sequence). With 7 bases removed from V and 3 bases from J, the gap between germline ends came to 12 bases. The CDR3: CASTLWSHYGYTF. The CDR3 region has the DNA TGTGCCAGTACTCTATGGTCGCACTATGGCTACACCTTC.

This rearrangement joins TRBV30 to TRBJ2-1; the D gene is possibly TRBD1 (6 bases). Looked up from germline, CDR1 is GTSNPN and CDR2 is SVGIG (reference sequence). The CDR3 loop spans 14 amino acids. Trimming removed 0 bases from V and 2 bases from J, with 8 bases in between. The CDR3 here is CAWSVQGPYNEQFF. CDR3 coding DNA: TGTGCCTGGAGTGTACAGGGACCCTACAATGAGCAGTTCTTC.

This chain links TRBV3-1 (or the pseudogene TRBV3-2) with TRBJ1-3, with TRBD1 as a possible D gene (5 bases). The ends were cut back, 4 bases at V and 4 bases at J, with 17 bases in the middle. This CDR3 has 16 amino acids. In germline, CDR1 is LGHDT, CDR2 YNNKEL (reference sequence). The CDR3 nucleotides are TGTGCCAGCAGCCGCCCCAGGGAAAGGGCCGGAAACACCATATATTTT. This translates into CASSRPRERAGNTIYF.

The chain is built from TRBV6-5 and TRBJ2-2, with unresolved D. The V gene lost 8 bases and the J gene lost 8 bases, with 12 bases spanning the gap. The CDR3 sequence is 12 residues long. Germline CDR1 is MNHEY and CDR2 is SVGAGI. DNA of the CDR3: TGTGCCAGCTTCTACCCCAAGGGGGAGCTGTTTTTT. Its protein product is CASFYPKGELFF.

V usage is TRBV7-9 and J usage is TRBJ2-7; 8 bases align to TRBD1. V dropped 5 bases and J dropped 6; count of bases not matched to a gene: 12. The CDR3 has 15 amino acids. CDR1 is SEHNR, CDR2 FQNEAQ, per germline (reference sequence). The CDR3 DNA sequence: TGTGCCAGCAGCGCGCCCCGGCAGGGGGCCGCCGAGCAGTACTTC. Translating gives CASSAPRQGAAEQYF.

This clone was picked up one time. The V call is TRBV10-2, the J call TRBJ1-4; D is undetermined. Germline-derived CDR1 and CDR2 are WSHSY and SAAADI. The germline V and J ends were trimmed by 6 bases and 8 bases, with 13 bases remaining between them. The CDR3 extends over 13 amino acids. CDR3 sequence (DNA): TGCGCCAGCAGGGGCCAGGCGGGGGAAAAACTGTTTTTT. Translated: CASRGQAGEKLFF.